A single sample is the source of the 16 T cell receptor beta chains below, sequenced in a study of CD8+CD57+ T cells in acquired aplastic anemia. Genomic DNA served as template for TCR beta VDJ and CDR3 profiling. One entry per CDR3 protein results from TCRdb running MiXCR on the reads. The repertoire holds about 190,000 distinct CDR3 sequences, with 50% to 55% as singletons. Sequenced material: sorted CD4+, CD8+, or CD8+CD57+ T cells (not recorded which) from PBMCs. The origin of the receptors is a human donor in good health, serving as a control.

The chain carries TRBV4-3 and TRBJ1-2; 7 positions agree with TRBD1. Germline V gene data show CDR1 as LGHNA and CDR2 as YSLEER. The length of the CDR3 is 15 residues. After removal of 1 base from V and 4 bases from J, the junction contained 6 bases not matched to a gene. The CDR3 bases are TGCGCCAGCAGCCAAGCCACAGGGGCTGGCTATGGCTACACCTTC. Protein sequence: CASSQATGAGYGYTF.

V is TRBV6-1 and J is TRBJ1-1; no reliable D call. This CDR3 is 11 amino acids long. Germline-derived CDR1 and CDR2 are MNHNS and SASEGT. V lost 5 bases to trimming and J lost 6 bases, with 7 bases between them. CDR3 nucleotides: TGTGCCAGCAGTCCCTTCCCTGAAGCTTTCTTT. Protein sequence: CASSPFPEAFF.

In regard to this clonotype: A junction end diverges from the germline sequence, so it may reflect a read error. V and J are TRBV6-6 and TRBJ1-1; a possible D gene is TRBD1 (5 bases). CDR1 and CDR2 from the germline V gene are MNHNY and SVGAGI (reference sequence). The CDR3 covers 12 residues. The CDR3 DNA sequence: TGTGCCAGCAGTAAGACAGCGGTTGAAGCCTTCTTT. This gives the protein CASSKTAVEAFF.

This chain joins TRBV2 and TRBJ2-1, with 13 nucleotides matching TRBD2. The germline CDR1 and CDR2 sequences are SNHLY and FYNNEI. J lost 8 bases, V lost 6 bases, and 10 bases had no gene match. CDR3 length equals 16 residues. The DNA for the CDR3 is TGTGCCAGCAGACCGACTAGCGGGGGGACGGGGGATGAGCAGTTCTTC. This gives the protein CASRPTSGGTGDEQFF.

The rearrangement uses TRBV25-1 and TRBJ1-2, with a tentative D call TRBD1 (5 bases). The ends were cut back, 8 bases at V and 3 bases at J, with 13 bases in the middle. From germline, CDR1 is MGHDK and CDR2 SYGVNS. The CDR3 runs to 13 residues. The CDR3 sequence: CASGAGGDYGYTF. The CDR3 nucleotides read TGTGCCAGCGGGGCCGGGGGTGACTATGGCTACACCTTC.

V gene TRBV11-2 combines with J gene TRBJ2-7; TRBD2 is a possible D gene (7 bases). Trimming removed 4 bases from V and 5 bases from J, with 12 bases in between. There are 13 residues in the CDR3. Germline V gene data show CDR1 as SGHAT and CDR2 as FQNNGV. CDR3 in amino acids: CASSWGGLDEQYF. The DNA for the CDR3 is TGTGCCAGCAGCTGGGGGGGGCTTGACGAGCAGTACTTC.

This clonotype showed up just a few times. This chain joins TRBV7-2 and TRBJ2-6, with D hard to call. The CDR3 is 14 amino acids. V was pared by 4 bases and J by 4 bases, with 8 bases between. Germline CDR1 reads SGHTA; CDR2 reads FQGNSA. The CDR3 here is CASSSHTGANVLTF. CDR3 bases: TGTGCCAGCAGCTCCCACACCGGGGCCAACGTCCTGACTTTC.

The chain combines TRBV2 with TRBJ1-6; 8 bases map to TRBD1. The V and J ends lost 2 bases and 9 bases, in that order; junction bases with no gene match: 6. Per the germline V gene, CDR1 is SNHLY and CDR2 is FYNNEI. The CDR3 has 15 residues. This chain's CDR3 is CASSELTGVGSPLHF. For the CDR3, the DNA is TGTGCCAGCAGTGAACTGACAGGGGTGGGTTCACCCCTCCACTTT.

Points on this clonotype: This may be a read error, as it is one base from a much larger clone. The chain recombines TRBV6-2 or TRBV6-3 with TRBJ2-3; the match to TRBD2 covers 10 bases. Per germline, CDR1 MNHEY and CDR2 SVGEGT. The CDR3 length is 15 residues. The CDR3 sequence is CASRKPGLARDTRYF. The CDR3 DNA reads TGTGCCAGCAGAAAACCGGGACTAGCGAGAGATACGCGGTATTTT.

This clonotype was observed many times. V and J are TRBV3-1 and TRBJ2-5; D ambiguous. The germline V and J ends were trimmed by 0 bases and 4 bases, with 6 bases remaining between them. Germline V gene data show CDR1 as LGHDT and CDR2 as YNNKEL (reference sequence). The CDR3 covers 13 residues. The CDR3 here is CASSQDWAETQYF. The CDR3, as DNA: TGTGCCAGCAGCCAAGACTGGGCAGAGACCCAGTACTTC.

This clonotype appeared many times. The rearrangement links TRBV4-3 to TRBJ1-2; D is ambiguous. The CDR3 runs to 13 residues. Trimming shortened V by 0 bases and J by 2 bases, and 4 bases separated the two germline ends. Germline assignment: CDR1 LGHNA and CDR2 YSLEER. CDR3 coding DNA: TGCGCCAGCAGCCAAGAACAGAACTATGGCTACACCTTC. Its protein is CASSQEQNYGYTF.

The chain employs TRBV7-8 and TRBJ1-6; no firm D call. The CDR3 sequence is 16 residues long. Trimming took 5 bases from V and 0 from J, leaving 11 bases between them. The germline gives CDR1 SGHVS, CDR2 FQNEAQ. The CDR3 reads CASSIRSGSYNSPLHF. The CDR3 nucleotides are TGTGCCAGCAGCATCCGGTCTGGCTCCTATAATTCACCCCTCCACTTT.

V gene TRBV20-1 combines with J gene TRBJ2-5; TRBD1 or TRBD2 may be the D gene (5 bases each). The germline gives CDR1 DFQATT, CDR2 SNEGSKA (reference sequence). Trimming stripped 3 bases from V and 5 bases from J, with 13 bases between. The CDR3 is 13 residues long. The CDR3 bases are TGCAGTGCTAGGGGGGAAGATGGGGAGACCCAGTACTTC. Its translation is CSARGEDGETQYF.

The chain links TRBV7-2 to TRBJ2-3, with 7 nucleotides matching TRBD1. The germline V gene encodes CDR1 SGHTA and CDR2 FQGNSA. J was trimmed by 9 bases and V by 1 base; bases with no gene match: 13. The CDR3 is made up of 16 amino acids. CDR3 nucleotide sequence: TGTGCCAGCAGCTTAGGCCCGACAGGGAGATTCGAAACGCAGTATTTT. Encoded protein: CASSLGPTGRFETQYF.

The chain recombines TRBV7-2 with TRBJ1-1; no reliable D call. CDR1 and CDR2 (germline): SGHTA, FQGNSA. This CDR3 has 10 residues. Trimming left V 6 bases short and J 6 bases short, with 5 bases between. CDR3 sequence reads: CASRVAEAFF. CDR3 sequence (DNA): TGTGCCAGCAGAGTGGCTGAAGCTTTCTTT. Full variable domain (missing parts from reference TRBV7-2 and TRBJ1-1): GAGVSQSPSNKVTEKGKDVELRCDPISGHTALYWYRQSLGQGLEFLIYFQGNSAPDKSGLPSDRFSAERTGGSVSTLTIQRTQQEDSAVYLCASRVAEAFFGQGTRLTVV.

The chain employs TRBV29-1 and TRBJ2-3; D gene ambiguous. V was shortened by 6 bases and J by 2 bases, with 3 bases between the two germline ends. This CDR3 spans 10 amino acids. Germline values: CDR1 SQVTM, CDR2 ANQGSEA. CDR3 loop: CSVPTDTQYF. The CDR3, as DNA: TGCAGCGTCCCCACAGATACGCAGTATTTT.